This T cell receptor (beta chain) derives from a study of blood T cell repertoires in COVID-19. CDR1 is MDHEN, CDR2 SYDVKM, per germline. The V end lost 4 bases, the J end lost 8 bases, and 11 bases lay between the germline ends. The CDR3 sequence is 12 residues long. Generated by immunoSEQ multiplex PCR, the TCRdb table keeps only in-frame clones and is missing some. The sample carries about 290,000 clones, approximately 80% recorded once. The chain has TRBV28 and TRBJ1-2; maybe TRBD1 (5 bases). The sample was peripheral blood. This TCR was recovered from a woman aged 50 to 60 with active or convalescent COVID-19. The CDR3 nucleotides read TGTGCCAGCAGTTCCAGGGTGGGCGGCTACACCTTC. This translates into CASSSRVGGYTF.